The TCR beta chain under discussion was sequenced for a study of T-cell reconstitution after alpha-beta-depleted transplantation in children. Looked up from germline, CDR1 is SGHRS and CDR2 is YFSETQ. The length of the CDR3 is 17 residues. J was trimmed by 5 bases and V by 0 bases; bases with no gene match: 12. Broader study findings: Two months or so post-transplant, alpha-beta T cells reportedly derived from several hundred expanded graft clones. Some patients' high day-60 TCRbeta diversity was traced to surviving recipient T cells and thymic progenitors. Counts and diversity of T cells one year after transplant came mostly from newly produced T cells.

Molecular barcoding with unique molecular identifiers was used for the TCRbeta library. TCRdb re-called the PCR reads with MiXCR, one entry per CDR3 protein. This sample has around 94,000 distinct CDR3 sequences, with 5% to 6% found just once. This clonotype was seen ten or more times. Its cognate antigen is unknown. The J gene is TRBJ2-3, the V gene TRBV5-1; the match to TRBD1 covers 7 bases. This sample comprised PBMCs, mostly from graft donor cells, obtained 60 days after TCRalphabeta/CD19-depleted stem cell transplant. The sequence derives from a female patient aged 2-15 years who had a stem cell transplant for Fanconi anemia, so the T cells may come from the graft donor. CDR3 region: CASSLDMPGGILDTQYF. The CDR3 bases are TGCGCCAGCAGCTTGGATATGCCAGGGGGAATCCTAGATACGCAGTATTTT.